What follows are 20 T cell receptor beta chains derived from one specimen sequenced in a study of quantifying T cell responses using KT2 cells. Study as a whole: cDNA was made from DNase-treated RNA using alpha and beta constant primers.

Each cDNA got a UMI-containing oligo ligated at its 3' end. An equimolar mix of RC1.1 and RC1.2 primed the beta chain across TRBC1 and TRBC2. TCRdb redid the calling of the UMI-ligation and nested PCR reads with MiXCR, one entry per CDR3 protein. The table shows tens of thousands of distinct CDR3 sequences, with about 9.9% occurring only once. The sample consisted of PBMCs spiked with cells of the T cell clone KT2. These receptors originate from a human donor.

The rearrangement uses TRBV14 and TRBJ2-3, with a possible D match to TRBD2 (6 bases). The CDR3 is made up of 14 amino acids. Trimming left V 4 bases short and J 4 bases short, with 12 bases between. CDR1 and CDR2 from the germline V gene are SGHDN and FVKESK. The CDR3 DNA is TGTGCCAGCAGCCGCGGGGCGCGCTCAGATACGCAGTATTTT. This codes for CASSRGARSDTQYF.

The rearrangement uses TRBV12-3 or TRBV12-4 and TRBJ1-5, with D possibly being TRBD1 (5 bases). The CDR3 has 13 residues. V gave up 5 bases and J gave up 4 bases, with 9 bases separating them. CDR3 sequence reads: CASSPNRNQPQHF. The CDR3 DNA sequence: TGTGCCAGCAGTCCTAACAGGAATCAGCCCCAGCATTTT.

This clonotype was recorded many times. This chain joins TRBV4-2 and TRBJ2-7; D call uncertain. CDR1 LGHNA and CDR2 YNFKEQ come from the germline V gene. This CDR3 is built from 15 residues. Trimming took 0 bases from V and 0 from J, leaving 9 bases between them. CDR3 DNA sequence: TGTGCCAGCAGCCAAGAATTGCTCGACTCCTACGAGCAGTACTTC. As protein: CASSQELLDSYEQYF.

This clonotype was detected only a few times. The chain has TRBV13 and TRBJ2-5, with 11 bases aligning to TRBD2. The CDR3 is 16 residues long. Germline-derived CDR1 and CDR2 are PRHDT and FYEKMQ (reference sequence). Losses at the gene ends were 2 bases for V and 7 bases for J; bases not matched to a gene: 9. The CDR3: CASSLSSGGPLGTQYF. CDR3 coding DNA: TGTGCCAGCAGCTTATCTAGCGGGGGGCCGCTAGGGACCCAGTACTTC. The variable domain in full, with the rest retrieved from reference TRBV13 and TRBJ2-5, is AAGVIQSPRHLIKEKRETATLKCYPIPRHDTVYWYQQGPGQDPQFLISFYEKMQSDKGSIPDRFSAQQFSDYHSELNMSSLELGDSALYFCASSLSSGGPLGTQYFGPGTRLLVL.

The chain's CDR3 is CASTPPLAGEADTQYF. CDR3 bases: TGTGCCAGCACCCCCCCACTAGCGGGAGAGGCAGATACGCAGTATTTT. This chain joins TRBV12-3 or TRBV12-4 and TRBJ2-3, with TRBD2 matching 11 bases. CDR3 size: 16 residues. Germline trimming cut 7 bases from V and 4 bases from J; bases unmatched to any gene: 10.

This chain uses TRBV13 with TRBJ2-3; 11 bases map to TRBD2. CDR3 length equals 17 residues. J gave up 2 bases and V 8 bases, and 12 bases lay outside the gene matches. The germline V gene encodes CDR1 PRHDT and CDR2 FYEKMQ (reference sequence). CDR3 DNA sequence: TGTGCCAGCTCCCCGAGAGCTAGCGGGGGGATCACAGATACGCAGTATTTT. It codes for CASSPRASGGITDTQYF.

At least ten counts were recorded for this clonotype. The chain links TRBV7-9 to TRBJ2-3, with D uncertain. Trimming removed 1 base from V and 6 bases from J, with 5 bases in between. The CDR3 contains 12 residues. Germline V lookup: CDR1 SEHNR, CDR2 FQNEAQ (reference sequence). The CDR3 protein is CASSLGADTQYF. The CDR3 DNA sequence: TGTGCCAGCAGCTTAGGGGCGGATACGCAGTATTTT.

This clonotype was counted only a few times. The chain recombines TRBV3-1 with TRBJ1-1; 8 bases line up with TRBD1. The ends lost 1 base at V and 3 bases at J; junction bases unmatched: 4. The CDR3 contains 15 residues. Germline V CDR1 and CDR2: LGHDT, YNNKEL (reference sequence). The CDR3 nucleotides are TGTGCCAGCAGCCAAGGGACAGGGTGGGACACTGAAGCTTTCTTT. It is translated as CASSQGTGWDTEAFF.

This clonotype was seen more than once but under ten times. The chain combines TRBV20-1 with TRBJ2-5; TRBD2 aligns across 10 bases. Trimming at V came to 2 bases and at J to 5 bases, leaving 11 bases not matched to a gene. The CDR3 has 16 amino acids. The germline V gene has CDR1 DFQATT and CDR2 SNEGSKA (reference sequence). The CDR3 region is CSARLVLAGALETQYF. The DNA of the CDR3 is TGCAGTGCTAGATTAGTCCTAGCGGGAGCTCTGGAGACCCAGTACTTC.

The chain has TRBV12-3 or TRBV12-4 and TRBJ2-2, with 7 bases aligning to TRBD1. This CDR3 has 13 amino acids. Losses at the gene ends were 5 bases for V and 5 bases for J; bases not matched to a gene: 2. The CDR3 loop is CASSQGQTGELFF. DNA for the CDR3: TGTGCCAGCAGTCAGGGACAGACCGGGGAGCTGTTTTTT.

This clonotype occurred a few times. CDR3 DNA: TGTGCCAGCACCCTAAGGGCCAAGGAAGGGGGCTACACCTTC. Translating it yields CASTLRAKEGGYTF. The V and J genes are TRBV7-2 and TRBJ1-2; no firm D call. The CDR3 is 14 residues long. CDR1 is SGHTA, CDR2 FQGNSA, per germline. V shed 7 bases and J shed 8 bases, with 20 bases lying between them.

There are a few counts of this clonotype. The CDR3 sequence is CASSLGQSNYGYTF. The CDR3 region has the DNA TGTGCCAGCAGCTTGGGCCAGTCTAACTATGGCTACACCTTC. The chain joins TRBV5-4 to TRBJ1-2; D is ambiguous. The V end was cut by 0 bases, the J end by 0 bases, with 6 bases between. This CDR3 spans 14 amino acids. The V gene's germline CDR1 is SGHNT and CDR2 YYREEE (reference sequence). Drawing the rest from reference TRBV5-4 and TRBJ1-2, the complete variable domain is ETGVTQSPTHLIKTRGQQVTLRCSSQSGHNTVSWYQQALGQGPQFIFQYYREEENGRGNFPPRFSGLQFPNYSSELNVNALELDDSALYLCASSLGQSNYGYTFGSGTRLTVV.

This clonotype was seen more than once but under ten times. The V gene is TRBV5-4, the J gene TRBJ1-2; TRBD1 is a possible D gene (5 bases). Germline loops: CDR1 SGHNT, CDR2 YYREEE (reference sequence). The V end lost 1 base, the J end lost 10 bases, and 14 bases lay between the germline ends. The CDR3 contains 13 residues. This CDR3 is CASSLWDGRDYTF. The DNA for the CDR3 is TGTGCCAGCAGCTTGTGGGACGGTCGTGACTACACCTTC.

In its sample, this clonotype was seen many times. The rearrangement joins TRBV20-1 to TRBJ2-1; a weak D match, TRBD1 (6 bases). Trimming pared 5 bases from V and 0 bases from J, leaving 14 bases between. Germline V gene sequence: CDR1 DFQATT, CDR2 SNEGSKA (reference sequence). The CDR3 sequence is 15 residues long. In DNA form, the CDR3 reads TGCAGTGCTCAAAACCACAGGGACTCCTACAATGAGCAGTTCTTC. Translated: CSAQNHRDSYNEQFF.

The chain has TRBV5-1 and TRBJ2-7, with 9 bases aligning to TRBD1. Per the germline V gene, CDR1 is SGHRS and CDR2 is YFSETQ. The length of the CDR3 is 13 residues. With 3 bases clipped from V and 5 bases from J, the junction kept 3 bases outside the gene matches. The CDR3 protein is CASSWGQGDEQYF. DNA for the CDR3: TGCGCCAGCAGCTGGGGACAGGGTGACGAGCAGTACTTC.

This clonotype was seen more than once but under ten times. This chain joins TRBV7-2 and TRBJ2-2; possible D gene TRBD2, 6 bases. In germline, CDR1 is SGHTA, CDR2 FQGNSA. Trimming pared 6 bases from V and 0 bases from J, leaving 14 bases between. The CDR3 loop spans 16 amino acids. The CDR3 coding sequence is TGTGCCAGCAGTACCGGAGGGACGACGAACACCGGGGAGCTGTTTTTT. Encoded protein: CASSTGGTTNTGELFF.

The chain couples TRBV20-1 to TRBJ1-1; possibly TRBD1 for D (5 bases). V lost 5 bases to trimming and J lost 0 bases, with 10 bases between them. Germline V gene lookup returns CDR1 DFQATT and CDR2 SNEGSKA (reference sequence). The CDR3 has 13 residues. The CDR3, as DNA: TGCAGTGCTGAGACAGAACTGAACACTGAAGCTTTCTTT. The encoded protein is CSAETELNTEAFF.

This clonotype was observed a handful of times. The chain joins TRBV12-3 or TRBV12-4 to TRBJ1-2; TRBD1 is a possible D gene (5 bases). With 6 bases removed from V and 4 bases from J, the gap between germline ends came to 15 bases. There are 14 residues in the CDR3. DNA of the CDR3: TGTGCCAGCAGCCGATTAGGGACTCCCTATGGCTACACCTTC. Its translation is CASSRLGTPYGYTF.

V is TRBV9 and J is TRBJ2-7; the D gene could be TRBD1 or TRBD2 (5 bases each). The CDR3 consists of 17 residues. CDR1 and CDR2 from the germline V gene are SGDLS and YYNGEE. With 0 bases removed from V and 4 bases from J, the gap between germline ends came to 20 bases. The CDR3 DNA is TGTGCCAGCAGCGTAGATGATTGGTGGACGGGACCATACGAGCAGTACTTC. Translation gives CASSVDDWWTGPYEQYF.

This clonotype showed up many times. The chain links TRBV11-1 to TRBJ2-5, with a possible D match to TRBD1 (5 bases). CDR1 is SGHAT and CDR2 is FQDESV in the germline V gene (reference sequence). The CDR3 spans 14 residues. V was pared by 4 bases and J by 1 base, with 10 bases between. The DNA of the CDR3 is TGTGCCAGCAGCTGGGGCAGTTTCCAAGAGACCCAGTACTTC. It specifies CASSWGSFQETQYF.